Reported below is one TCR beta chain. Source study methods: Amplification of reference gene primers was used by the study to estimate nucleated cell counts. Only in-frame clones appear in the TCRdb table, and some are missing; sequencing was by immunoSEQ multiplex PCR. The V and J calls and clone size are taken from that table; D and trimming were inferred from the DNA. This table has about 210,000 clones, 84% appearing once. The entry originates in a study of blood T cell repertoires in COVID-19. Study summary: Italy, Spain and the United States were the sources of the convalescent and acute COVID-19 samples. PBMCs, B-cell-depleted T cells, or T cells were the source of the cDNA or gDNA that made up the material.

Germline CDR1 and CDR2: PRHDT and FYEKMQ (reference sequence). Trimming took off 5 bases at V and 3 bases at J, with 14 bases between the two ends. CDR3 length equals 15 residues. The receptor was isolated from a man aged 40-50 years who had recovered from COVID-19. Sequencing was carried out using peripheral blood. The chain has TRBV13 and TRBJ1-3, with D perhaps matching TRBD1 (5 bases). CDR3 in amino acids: CASSLVGGIGNTIYF. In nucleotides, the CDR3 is TGTGCCAGCAGCCTCGTGGGGGGTATTGGAAACACCATATATTTT. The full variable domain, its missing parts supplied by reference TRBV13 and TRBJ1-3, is AAGVIQSPRHLIKEKRETATLKCYPIPRHDTVYWYQQGPGQDPQFLISFYEKMQSDKGSIPDRFSAQQFSDYHSELNMSSLELGDSALYFCASSLVGGIGNTIYFGEGSWLTVV.